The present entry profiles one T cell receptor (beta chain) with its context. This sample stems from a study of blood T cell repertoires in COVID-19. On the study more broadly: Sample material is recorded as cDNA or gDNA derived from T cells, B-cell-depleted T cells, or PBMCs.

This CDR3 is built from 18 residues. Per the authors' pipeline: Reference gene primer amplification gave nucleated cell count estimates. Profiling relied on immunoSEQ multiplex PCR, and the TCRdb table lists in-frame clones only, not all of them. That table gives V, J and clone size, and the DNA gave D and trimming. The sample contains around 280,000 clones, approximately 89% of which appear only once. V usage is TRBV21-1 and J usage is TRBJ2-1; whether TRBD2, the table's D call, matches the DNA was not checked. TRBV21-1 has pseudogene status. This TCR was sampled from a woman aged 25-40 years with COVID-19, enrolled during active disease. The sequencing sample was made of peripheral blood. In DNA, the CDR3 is TGTGCCAGCACCGAACATCTAGCGGGGGATAGCTCCTACAATGAGCAGTTCTTC. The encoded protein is CASTEHLAGDSSYNEQFF.